This T cell receptor beta chain was found in a study of blood T cell repertoires in COVID-19. Study as a whole: PBMCs, B-cell-depleted T cells, or T cells provided the cDNA or gDNA that made up the material.

Sequencing used immunoSEQ multiplex PCR; TCRdb keeps in-frame clones, though not all of them. This sample has under 350,000 clones, with approximately 87% found just once. The length of the CDR3 is 14 residues. Germline CDR1 SGHTA, CDR2 FQGNSA. V was pared by 3 bases and J by 2 bases, with 11 bases between. The sample holds one count of this clone. This clonotype was obtained from a man between 60 and 70 years old who had recovered from COVID-19. This rearrangement joins TRBV7-2 to TRBJ2-7; a weak D match, TRBD1 (5 bases). The sequenced material came from peripheral blood. The CDR3 loop reads CASSFSQGPYEQYF. The CDR3 nucleotides read TGTGCCAGCAGCTTCTCCCAGGGCCCCTACGAGCAGTACTTC.